This T cell receptor beta chain was retrieved from a study of blood T cell repertoires in COVID-19. The CDR3 spans 16 residues. The V and J ends lost 3 bases and 4 bases, in that order; junction bases with no gene match: 4. The germline CDR1 and CDR2 sequences are SGDLS and YYNGEE. Here immunoSEQ multiplex PCR was the method, and the copy in TCRdb shows in-frame clones only, minus some. The table includes about 210,000 clones, about 82% detected once. Input material: peripheral blood. V gene TRBV9 combines with J gene TRBJ2-2; TRBD1 aligns across 12 bases. The receptor's source is a man between 60 and 70 years old with COVID-19, enrolled during active disease. The CDR3 DNA sequence: TGTGCCAGCAGCGCCTGGGACAGGGGGCTCACCGGGGAGCTGTTTTTT. It yields the protein CASSAWDRGLTGELFF.